What follows describes a single TCR beta chain. Its target is unknown. The PCR made use of 60 Vbeta and 13 Jbeta primers. TCRdb's copy holds only in-frame clones and misses some; the assay was immunoSEQ multiplex PCR. Of around 110,000 clones listed, around 70% are singletons. The record originates from a study of cytomegalovirus exposure and HLA in healthy donors. The study, taken as a whole, reports: There were several of the most significant clusters that appeared linked to common viral pathogens in a later analysis.

The CDR3 loop spans 16 amino acids. Losses at the gene ends were 3 bases for V and 2 bases for J; bases not matched to a gene: 7. CDR1 and CDR2 (germline): LNHDA, SQIVND (reference sequence). The TCR was taken from a woman aged 18-30 years in good health and CMV-seronegative. Sequences were obtained from PBMCs. V and J are TRBV19 and TRBJ2-3, with 8 bases identical to TRBD2. DNA of the CDR3: TGTGCCAGTAGTATTGGCGGGGGGACCCACACAGATACGCAGTATTTT. It codes for CASSIGGGTHTDTQYF.